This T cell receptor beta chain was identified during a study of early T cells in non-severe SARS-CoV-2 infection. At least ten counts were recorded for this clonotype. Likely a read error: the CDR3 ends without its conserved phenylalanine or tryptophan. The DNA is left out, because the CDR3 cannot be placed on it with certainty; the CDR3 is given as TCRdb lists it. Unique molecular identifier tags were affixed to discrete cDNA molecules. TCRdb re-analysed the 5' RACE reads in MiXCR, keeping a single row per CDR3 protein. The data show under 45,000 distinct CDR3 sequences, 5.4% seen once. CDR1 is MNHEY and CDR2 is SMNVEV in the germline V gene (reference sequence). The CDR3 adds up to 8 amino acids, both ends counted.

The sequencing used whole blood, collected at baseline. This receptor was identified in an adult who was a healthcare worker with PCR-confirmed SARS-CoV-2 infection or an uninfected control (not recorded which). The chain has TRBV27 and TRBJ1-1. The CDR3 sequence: CASSPRRC.